The rows below give T cell receptor beta chains drawn from one sample of a study of cytomegalovirus exposure and HLA in healthy donors. Sequencing was performed with immunoSEQ multiplex PCR; in TCRdb, only in-frame clones are kept and a portion is missing. The sample is made up of 200,000 or so clones, and the top ten hold roughly 1.2% of it. The sequenced sample was PBMCs. The receptor source for this set is a girl under 10 years old in good health and CMV-seropositive. Each CDR3 is given with its conserved first and last residue. Each record gives: J gene, V gene, CDR3 protein.

TRBJ2-7	TRBV5-6	CASSLTVGSTYEQYF
TRBJ2-2	TRBV27	CASSFEGARGTGELFF
TRBJ2-7	TRBV28	CASSFQDSTYEQYF
TRBJ2-2	TRBV10-1	CASSELLAGVNTGELFF
TRBJ2-2	TRBV6-1	CASSKAGTGATGELFF
TRBJ2-7	TRBV29-1	CSVLVRAEQYF
TRBJ2-2	TRBV9	CASSAAGSYTGELFF
TRBJ2-2	TRBV5-1	CASSSPGTKTGELFF
TRBJ2-2	TRBV2	CASSGLAGGTGELFF
TRBJ2-7	TRBV7-2	CASSFTSGTYEQYF
TRBJ2-1	TRBV10-3	CAIRSDRRPDNEQFF
TRBJ2-2	TRBV5-1	CASSLVPFGGRTEPGELFF
TRBJ1-4	TRBV5-1	CASSLSGRTTNEKLFF
TRBJ2-7	TRBV7-8	CASSARVNSYEQYF
TRBJ2-7	TRBV5-5	CASTRTDYEQYF
TRBJ2-1	TRBV5-4	CASSLAGAGAYNEQFF
TRBJ1-5	TRBV28	CASSRPAGQGTGQPQHF
TRBJ1-2	TRBV5-1	CASSTGQANYGYTF
TRBJ1-5	TRBV4-1	CASSQQPGQNLGQPQHF
TRBJ1-4	TRBV5-6	CASSPGGQHGSEKLFF
TRBJ2-1	TRBV7-2	CASSLILQRVFRNEQFF
TRBJ1-1	TRBV19	CASSKQGVIDEAFF
TRBJ2-2	TRBV11-3	CASSLDKRLGPGELFF
TRBJ1-2	TRBV2	CASSEETNQIGQRTF
TRBJ2-3	TRBV7-3	CASGLLAGSTDTQYF
TRBJ2-5	TRBV14	CASGQDRFLETQYF
TRBJ1-2	TRBV28	CASSPQSRDYGYTF
TRBJ2-7	TRBV13	CASSPSGAYEQYF
TRBJ2-1	TRBV11-3	CASSLLAAYEQFF